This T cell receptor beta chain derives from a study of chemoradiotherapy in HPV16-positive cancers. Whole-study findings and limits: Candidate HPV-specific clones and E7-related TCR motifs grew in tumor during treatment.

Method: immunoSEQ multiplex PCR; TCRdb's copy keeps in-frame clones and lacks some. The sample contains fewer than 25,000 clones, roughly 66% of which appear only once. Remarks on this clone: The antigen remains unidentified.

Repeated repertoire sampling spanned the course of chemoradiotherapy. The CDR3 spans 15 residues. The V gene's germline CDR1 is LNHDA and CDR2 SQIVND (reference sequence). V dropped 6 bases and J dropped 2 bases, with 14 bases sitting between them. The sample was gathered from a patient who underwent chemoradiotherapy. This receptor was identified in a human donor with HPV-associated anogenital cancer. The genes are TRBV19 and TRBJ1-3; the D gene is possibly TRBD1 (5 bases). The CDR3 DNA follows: TGTGCCAGTAGCCCCCAGGGAACTCCTGGAAACACCATATATTTT. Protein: CASSPQGTPGNTIYF.